This TCR beta chain was identified in a study of blood T cell repertoires in COVID-19. In the study overall: The study drew acute and convalescent COVID-19 samples from the United States, Italy and Spain. The analysed material was cDNA or gDNA that came from T cells, B-cell-depleted T cells, or PBMCs.

Under the authors' procedure: Reference gene primers were amplified, and this amplification served to estimate nucleated cell counts. The table came from immunoSEQ multiplex PCR; TCRdb's copy has only in-frame clones and leaves some out. Clone size and the V and J calls come from that table; the DNA yielded D and trimming. The repertoire holds some 240,000 clones, with approximately 80% as singletons. This clone was recorded a few times. Seattle patient enrollment occurred during active infection, with longitudinal follow-up thereafter. The ends were cut back, 1 base at V and 0 bases at J, with 11 bases in the middle. This CDR3 has 16 residues. Germline loops: CDR1 SGHRS, CDR2 YFSETQ.

The genes are TRBV5-1 and TRBJ2-1; possible D gene TRBD1, 5 bases. The sequencing input was peripheral blood. The clonotype originates from a woman over 75 with COVID-19, enrolled during active disease. The CDR3: CASSLTATVSYNEQFF. CDR3 DNA: TGCGCCAGCAGCTTGACTGCGACAGTCTCCTACAATGAGCAGTTCTTC.